The subject of this entry is one T cell receptor beta chain. Antigen unknown. The sample belongs to a study of post-analysis software for immune sequencing data. Study context: Courses of disease covered relapsing-remitting, secondary progressive and progressive-relapsing multiple sclerosis. Notes on the study in general: Compared with controls, patients had more of roughly five TRBV segments, including TRBV5-6, TRBV5-1 and TRBV20-1. Relative to controls, patients with multiple sclerosis showed significantly lower normalized Chao1 diversity.

This CDR3 region has 15 residues. CDR1 and CDR2 (germline): MGHRA, YSYEKL. J gave up 3 bases and V 0 bases, and 4 bases lay outside the gene matches. Unique molecular identifiers had been added to the TCR beta cDNA libraries. Roughly 450,000 cDNA molecules came from around 1 to 10 million T cells. One entry per CDR3 protein, called by TCRdb with MiXCR from the PCR reads. The sample comprises roughly 800,000 distinct CDR3 sequences, more than 45% of which are singletons, and approximately 4.4% rests with the top ten. V and J are TRBV4-1 and TRBJ2-7; TRBD1 agrees at 8 bases. This TCR was recovered from a girl under 18 with multiple sclerosis. The sample was blood. CDR3 sequence reads: CASSQEAGGLYEQYF. Written as DNA, the CDR3 is TGCGCCAGCAGCCAAGAGGCAGGGGGCCTCTACGAGCAGTACTTC.